The entry below gives a single TCR beta chain sequence along with its context. The clone's antigen remains unknown. Base qualities are not recorded, but no much larger clone differs from it by a single base. These data are taken from a study of memory CD8 T cells in hepatitis C reinfection (dated by TCRdb to about 2017). Background for the entire study: Among the donors, a few cleared two back-to-back HCV infections on their own, whereas two got rid of a primary infection but ended up chronically infected after reinfection. A case counted as HCV reinfection when an HCV RNA test came back positive after two negative tests taken at least 60 days apart. Pre-reinfection samples were obtained between 55 and 20 weeks before detection of reinfection. The TCR beta repertoire of virus-specific CD8 T cells was tracked longitudinally in about five donors across an HCV reinfection episode. Between about 2009 and 2012, 5 or 6 reinfection cases with stored pre-reinfection samples were identified. In the reinfection study, participants who had previously resolved an HCV infection were followed up every 3 months.

What the time point label conveys for this sample: pre-reinfection, 55 to 20 weeks before reinfection detection. Sorted cells were sequenced directly ex vivo, without in vitro expansion prior to TCR sequencing. Donors were people who inject drugs enrolled in the Montreal Acute Hepatitis C Cohort Study (HEPCO) in Canada. As controls, total naive CD8 T cells, sorted as viable CD3+ CD8+ CD45RO-, were obtained from two donors at each of the three reinfection time points. Before sorting, cryopreserved peripheral blood mononuclear cells were thawed and CD8 T cells were purified from those thawed cells. The MACS CD8+ T cell Isolation Kit was used to enrich CD8 T cells by negative selection. Cells were sorted on a BD FACSAria II sorter running FACSDiva software, and FlowJo was used to analyze the data. Overall results and qualifications from the work: Because only five donors were included, definitive conclusions about public clonotypes linked to secondary clearance were beyond the reach of the study.

Deletion took 5 bases off V and 1 base off J, with a span of 5 bases between the germline ends. The CDR3 starts with the cysteine, ends with the phenylalanine, and has 13 residues. The retained sequence is limited to the CDR3, 39 bases, with the frame set at the first base. CDR1 and CDR2 (MNHEY, SVGAGI) derive from the germline V gene. Library prep was done by the immunoSEQ multiplex PCR assay. Genomic DNA was extracted from sorted cells, and the TCR beta V, D and J regions were sequenced by Adaptive Biotechnologies' automated high-throughput method. A two-step, bias-controlled multiplex PCR was used to amplify CDR3 regions. An Illumina instrument was used to sequence the amplified TCR beta libraries. As for the original processing: Demultiplexed reads were processed to reduce amplification and sequencing bias, and CDR3 sequences were assigned to gene families using the IMGT database. ImmunoSEQ software version 2.0 was used to analyze repertoire data. Out-of-frame sequences and sequences with stop codons in the CDR3 were removed from clonotype lists. Clonotypes with a frequency below 0.01% were excluded because such clonotypes corresponded to less than one cell. Richness was calculated by dividing observed richness by input cell number, and evenness was calculated by dividing Shannon entropy by log observed richness. Simpson diversity and Morisita-Horn overlap indices were used to quantify repertoire diversity and similarity between time points. Clonotypes were grouped as dominant (>1%), sub-dominant (0.5-0.99%), low abundance (0.1-0.49%) or lowest abundance (<0.1%). For the germline index, total nucleotide additions were subtracted from total CDR3 length, and that difference was then divided by total CDR3 length. TCRdb carries this immuneACCESS record with in-frame sequences only. Its versions omit some clonotypes, under half of them owing to an unresolved V gene in the studies checked, with the rest unexplained. The V and J calls and clone size were taken over from that table, and D and trimming were inferred from the DNA. Present in this sample are 40,000 to 60,000 clones, 89% of which were seen just once. Over 0.95% of the sample comes from the top ten.

The TCR originated in a man aged 18 to 29 with hepatitis C virus infection. Specimen: naive CD8+ T cells sorted from blood. The sample's cell subset or site, from its label and the paper: total naive CD8+CD45RO- T cells. The V and J segments used are TRBV6-5 and TRBJ2-2; tentative D gene TRBD1, with 5 bases matching. The CDR3 reads CASSRGNTGELFF. The nucleotide sequence reads as follows: TGTGCCAGCAGTAGGGGGAACACCGGGGAGCTGTTTTTT.